One and the same sample provided the 20 T cell receptor beta chains below, sequenced in a study of CD8 T cells in ankylosing spondylitis. Study results and limitations: A TCR beta motif made of fewer than ten highly homologous variants seemed typical of ankylosing spondylitis blood.

MiXCR was run by TCRdb on the 5' RACE reads, yielding one entry per CDR3 protein. In the table there are about 90,000 distinct CDR3 sequences, roughly 8.8% of which are singletons. These receptors are not linked to any known antigen. The specimen sequenced was blood, either unsorted or a sorted T cell fraction (not recorded which). The source is a male donor with ankylosing spondylitis.

This clonotype was counted ten times or more. This chain links TRBV27 with TRBJ2-1, with D possibly matching TRBD1 (5 bases). CDR3 length: 14 amino acids. Trimming shortened V by 2 bases and J by 6 bases, and 11 bases separated the two germline ends. CDR1 and CDR2 from the germline V gene are MNHEY and SMNVEV (reference sequence). The CDR3 region has the DNA TGTGCCAGCAGTTTACCAGGGTCCCTCAATGAGCAGTTCTTC. Encoded protein: CASSLPGSLNEQFF.

In its sample, this clonotype was seen many times. The chain combines TRBV12-3 or TRBV12-4 with TRBJ1-2; TRBD1 aligns across 9 bases. V gave up 9 bases and J gave up 4 bases; unmatched junction bases: 9. This CDR3 spans 14 amino acids. The CDR3 sequence is CASHIPGQGYGYTF. The CDR3 DNA reads TGTGCCAGTCATATTCCGGGACAGGGCTATGGCTACACCTTC.

This clonotype was counted many times. This chain links TRBV27 with TRBJ1-2, with D unclear. The CDR3 sequence is 12 residues long. With 7 bases removed from V and 7 bases from J, the gap between germline ends came to 13 bases. CDR1 and CDR2 from the germline V gene are MNHEY and SMNVEV (reference sequence). CDR3 sequence reads: CASTDSEGGYTF. CDR3 DNA sequence: TGTGCCAGCACCGATTCGGAGGGTGGCTACACCTTC.

This clonotype showed up many times. The rearrangement links TRBV5-1 to TRBJ2-7; unclear D gene. V lost 7 bases, J lost 0 bases, and 14 bases lay in between. The CDR3 extends over 14 amino acids. CDR1 and CDR2 (germline): SGHRS, YFSETQ. CDR3 sequence: CASHPAINSYEQYF. CDR3 DNA sequence: TGCGCCAGCCATCCGGCAATCAACTCCTACGAGCAGTACTTC.

The chain recombines TRBV29-1 with TRBJ2-1; unclear D gene. V shed 1 base and J shed 4 bases, with 14 bases lying between them. The CDR3 extends over 15 amino acids. Germline CDR1 reads SQVTM; CDR2 reads ANQGSEA. The CDR3 loop is CSVEVGSVGYNEQFF. CDR3 DNA: TGCAGCGTTGAAGTGGGCAGCGTGGGGTACAATGAGCAGTTCTTC.

This clonotype was found many times. This sequence joins TRBV27 and TRBJ2-1; D is possibly TRBD1 or TRBD2 (5 bases each). The CDR3 runs to 15 residues. CDR1 MNHEY and CDR2 SMNVEV come from the germline V gene (reference sequence). The germline V and J ends were trimmed by 8 bases and 5 bases, with 19 bases remaining between them. Here the CDR3 DNA reads TGTGCCAGCCGTCCTGGGGGAGCATCCAACAATGAGCAGTTCTTC. This gives the protein CASRPGGASNNEQFF.

By share of the sample, this clonotype is medium-sized. This chain links TRBV12-3 or TRBV12-4 with TRBJ2-1, with D unresolved. The CDR3 covers 13 residues. V gave up 8 bases and J gave up 1 base, with 9 bases separating them. The CDR3 is CASGVLSYNEQFF. The CDR3 region has the DNA TGTGCCAGCGGAGTACTGTCCTACAATGAGCAGTTCTTC.

This clonotype was recorded many times. The V call is TRBV5-1, the J call TRBJ2-2; D call uncertain. The length of the CDR3 is 16 residues. The germline gives CDR1 SGHRS, CDR2 YFSETQ. V was pared by 0 bases and J by 7 bases, with 16 bases between. The CDR3 loop is CASSLGPKTLGGELFF. CDR3 bases: TGCGCCAGCAGCTTGGGTCCGAAAACACTGGGCGGGGAGCTGTTTTTT.

The genes are TRBV29-1 and TRBJ2-1; 7 bases are a match to TRBD1. The CDR3 has 13 residues. J was trimmed by 7 bases and V by 0 bases; bases with no gene match: 3. The germline V gene has CDR1 SQVTM and CDR2 ANQGSEA. The CDR3 protein is CSVEDQGQNEQFF. The DNA of the CDR3 is TGCAGCGTTGAAGATCAGGGACAGAATGAGCAGTTCTTC.

At least ten counts were recorded for this clonotype. The chain couples TRBV27 to TRBJ2-1; 9 bases fit TRBD2. The CDR3 totals 15 residues. V dropped 6 bases and J dropped 5; count of bases not matched to a gene: 8. The germline CDR1 and CDR2 sequences are MNHEY and SMNVEV (reference sequence). The chain's CDR3 is CASSPGTSFDNEQFF. The DNA for the CDR3 is TGTGCCAGCAGCCCCGGGACTAGCTTTGACAATGAGCAGTTCTTC.

This clonotype was seen only a few times. The chain links TRBV4-1 to TRBJ2-1; 11 nucleotides line up with TRBD2. The CDR3 length is 16 residues. V lost 1 base, J lost 1 base, and 0 bases stayed unmatched. From germline, CDR1 is MGHRA and CDR2 YSYEKL. CDR3: CASSQVAGGSYNEQFF. The CDR3 DNA reads TGCGCCAGCAGCCAAGTAGCGGGAGGGTCCTACAATGAGCAGTTCTTC.

This clonotype occurred many times. The J gene is TRBJ1-1, the V gene TRBV7-9; D is undetermined. The CDR3 loop spans 14 amino acids. Germline CDR1 is SEHNR and CDR2 is FQNEAQ (reference sequence). V was clipped by 5 bases and J by 1 base, with 11 bases between them. The CDR3, as DNA: TGTGCCAGCAGCCTACTATGGGCGAACACTGAAGCTTTCTTT. This encodes CASSLLWANTEAFF.

The table lists this clonotype with a few counts. The rearrangement joins TRBV5-4 to TRBJ2-3; no firm D call. V lost 0 bases, J lost 0 bases, and 11 bases lay in between. CDR3 length: 16 residues. The germline CDR1 and CDR2 sequences are SGHNT and YYREEE (reference sequence). The CDR3, as DNA: TGTGCCAGCAGCTTGGTCGTGGATTCTAGCACAGATACGCAGTATTTT. This encodes CASSLVVDSSTDTQYF.

This clonotype was picked up many times. The V gene is TRBV24-1, the J gene TRBJ1-2, with D possibly TRBD1 on 6 matching bases. This CDR3 is 16 amino acids long. V dropped 2 bases and J dropped 8 bases, with 20 bases sitting between them. Germline values: CDR1 KGHDR, CDR2 SFDVKD. Here the CDR3 DNA reads TGTGCCACCAGTGATTGGACCGCAGGGGTGCAGGGCGGCTACACCTTC. It encodes CATSDWTAGVQGGYTF.

The sample holds a few counts of this clonotype. CDR3 bases: TGTGCCTCGGGGCAGAAAAGCTCCTACGAGCAGTACTTC. Its translation is CASGQKSSYEQYF. This sequence joins TRBV27 and TRBJ2-7; D possibly uses TRBD1 or TRBD2 (5 bases each). V dropped 11 bases and J dropped 0 bases, with 14 bases sitting between them. The CDR3 has 13 residues. The germline gives CDR1 MNHEY, CDR2 SMNVEV (reference sequence).

This clonotype was counted between two and nine times. This chain connects TRBV14 to TRBJ2-7; tentatively, D is TRBD1 (6 bases). V was shortened by 4 bases and J by 5 bases, with 15 bases between the two germline ends. Germline V gives CDR1 SGHDN, CDR2 FVKESK. CDR3 length equals 14 residues. The CDR3, as DNA: TGTGCCAGCAGCCCGCGGACAGTGGGGGACGAGCAGTACGTC. The encoded protein is CASSPRTVGDEQYV.

The chain employs TRBV2 and TRBJ2-2, with 7 bases matching TRBD1. After removal of 6 bases from V and 1 base from J, the junction contained 5 bases not matched to a gene. The germline gives CDR1 SNHLY, CDR2 FYNNEI. The CDR3 is 15 residues long. In DNA form, the CDR3 reads TGTGCCAGCAGCGACTACAGGGGGAACACCGGGGAGCTGTTTTTT. It encodes CASSDYRGNTGELFF.

This clonotype appeared many times. The V call is TRBV7-9, the J call TRBJ2-1; D unclear. V lost 1 base, J lost 0 bases, and 7 bases lay in between. The CDR3 runs 15 residues. Germline CDR1 and CDR2: SEHNR and FQNEAQ (reference sequence). In nucleotides, the CDR3 is TGTGCCAGCAGCTTAGGACCTAGCTCCTACAATGAGCAGTTCTTC. Translating gives CASSLGPSSYNEQFF.

The chain recombines TRBV7-9 with TRBJ2-3; the match to TRBD2 covers 14 bases. Germline lookup yields CDR1 SEHNR and CDR2 FQNEAQ (reference sequence). The V segment lost 5 bases and the J segment 5 bases; nucleotides outside the gene matches: 3. The CDR3 has 15 amino acids. CDR3 sequence (DNA): TGTGCCAGCAGCCCGGGACTAGCGGGAGAAGATACGCAGTATTTT. Its translation is CASSPGLAGEDTQYF.

The chain combines TRBV2 with TRBJ1-5; D is uncertain. The germline V and J ends were trimmed by 7 bases and 1 base, with 11 bases remaining between them. Looked up from germline, CDR1 is SNHLY and CDR2 is FYNNEI. There are 14 residues in the CDR3. CDR3 in DNA: TGTGCCAGCACTAGAACCCCCAGCAATCAGCCCCAGCATTTT. Amino acids: CASTRTPSNQPQHF.